The source of this TCR beta chain is a study of T cells after yellow fever vaccination (dated by TCRdb to the late 2010s). For the wider study: Libraries from fractions with low cell numbers were prepared with the SMART-Seq v4 Ultra Low Input RNA kit. The cohort comprised two healthy male donors, one aged 18 to 29 and one aged 30 to 40 years. To follow T-cell clones before and after both primary and booster YFV17D yellow fever vaccination, bulk TCR alpha and beta repertoires underwent longitudinal sequencing. Blood was collected at multiple timepoints before and after primary and secondary immunization, and bulk PBMC replicates and cell subsets were isolated. Paper-wide results and their limitations: Most clones expanded after primary vaccination were re-detected after the booster (about 95% of CD4 and approximately 85% of CD8), suggesting broad memory maintenance. Computational filtering was required because FACS-sorted repertoires could contain abundant contaminating clonotypes from the bulk population. A small fraction of clonotypes appeared in both the CD4 and CD8 compartments, likely as a result of convergent recombination. Because only a couple of donors were included in the study, the extent to which the findings can be generalized is limited. The secondary T-cell response was found to be weaker but faster than the primary response, with a peak reached on day 5 rather than on day 15.

This clonotype occurred a few times. What antigen it recognizes has not been identified. No base quality values were provided; no much bigger clone lies one nucleotide off. Read against the paper, the sample's treatment or condition label means: live attenuated yellow fever vaccine strain. A standard Ficoll-Paque protocol was used to isolate PBMCs from peripheral blood. Dynabeads CD4 and CD8 positive selection kits were used to isolate the CD4 and CD8 T-cell fractions. TriZol was used to extract RNA from bulk PBMCs, CD4 and CD8 fractions, and dextramer-positive and dextramer-negative fractions. Inclusive of the bounding cysteine and phenylalanine, the CDR3 is 15 residues long. Of all the DNA, just the CDR3 is kept, 45 bases in frame from base 1. V and J are truncated by 2 bases and 2 bases respectively, leaving an intervening sequence of 11 bases. The germline V gene encodes CDR1 SGHAT and CDR2 FQNNGV.

TCR cDNA was synthesized by 5'RACE template switching, which introduced a universal primer site and unique molecular identifiers. Priming of cDNA synthesis was performed from both the TCR alpha and TCR beta constant segments. Library amplification involved two PCR steps, and the second step added sample barcodes and sequencing adapters. Sequencing of libraries was done on Illumina HiSeq 2500 (2x100 bp) or NovaSeq (2x150 bp). As for how the authors treated the data: Reads were demultiplexed and collapsed into UMI consensus sequences with MIGEC, and V(D)J alignment was performed with MiXCR. Clonotypes responding to the vaccine were identified with edgeR on replicate PBMC samples, with the criteria of FDR below 0.01 and a log2 fold change above 5 up to day 15. CD4 or CD8 identity was assigned to each bulk clonotype according to whether the clonotype was present at higher abundance in the sequenced CD4 repertoire or the sequenced CD8 repertoire. In TCRdb, the public reads were trimmed at Q25 with fastp and aligned with MiXCR, with productive beta chains retained. CDR3 protein duplicates are merged, each entry listing the most common genes and DNA. None of the V and J calls come from the authors' own analysis; TCRdb made them. The sample profile shows about 58,000 distinct CDR3 sequences; roughly 6.9% of them were found once. The top ten clones comprise 40% of the sample.

This TCR derives from a man between 18 and 29 years old who received the YFV17D yellow fever vaccine. Sequencing was performed on CD8+ T cells sorted from PBMCs, taken on the day of the first yellow fever vaccination. The chain is made from TRBV11-2 and TRBJ2-3; the D gene assignment is ambiguous. Here the CDR3 is given as CASSLQDEVTDTQYF. The nucleotides read TGTGCCAGCAGCTTACAGGACGAAGTCACAGATACGCAGTATTTT.